This TCR beta chain stems from a study of response to subunit inactivated influenza vaccine. Points from the study as a whole: Authors proposed each seasonal influenza vaccination draws in few new T cells.

MiXCR was run by TCRdb on the RT-PCR reads, yielding one entry per CDR3 protein. Of 170,000 or so distinct CDR3 sequences listed, about 10% are singletons. This clonotype was seen ten or more times. Its antigen is not identified. Germline is not matched at one junction end, which may reflect a read error. Material: CD8+ T cells sorted from PBMCs, obtained roughly 24 months after vaccination. This clonotype originated in a man between 50 and 69 years old who received an inactivated influenza vaccine.

The CDR3 nucleotides read TGTGCCAGCAGACAAGGAAGGGGGGCTAATAATTCACCCCTCCACTTT. It codes for CASRQGRGANNSPLHF. The V and J genes are TRBV3-1 and TRBJ1-6, with D perhaps TRBD1 (6 bases). This CDR3 contains 16 residues. Germline values: CDR1 LGHDT, CDR2 YNNKEL (reference sequence).